This T cell receptor (beta chain) originates from a study of blood T cell repertoires in COVID-19. Produced via immunoSEQ multiplex PCR; TCRdb's table is partial and in-frame only. The sample lists about 440,000 clones; approximately 90% were seen once. Germline values: CDR1 SGHVS, CDR2 FNYEAQ. The CDR3 is made up of 15 amino acids. V lost 1 base and J lost 2, with 12 bases in between. The chain carries TRBV7-6 and TRBJ2-7; tentative D call: TRBD1 (5 bases). The specimen sequenced was peripheral blood. This receptor was taken from a woman aged 30 to 39 with acute or convalescent COVID-19. CDR3 in DNA: TGTGCCAGCAGCTTAGACAAGGGGCCGGCCTACGAGCAGTACTTC. It encodes CASSLDKGPAYEQYF.